Detailed here is one T cell receptor beta chain. Its antigen is unidentified. Germline V gives CDR1 SGDLS, CDR2 YYNGEE. The CDR3 consists of 16 residues. V was pared by 2 bases and J by 7 bases, with 18 bases between. This entry is derived from a study of cytomegalovirus exposure and HLA in healthy donors. Overall study results and limits: In a later analysis, HLA-associated TCR beta chains were more clonally expanded than equally common others.

Amplification used 60 Vbeta primers and 13 Jbeta primers. Clones were sequenced by immunoSEQ multiplex PCR, and TCRdb holds only the in-frame ones, with some missing. The table lists around 120,000 clones, roughly 80% of them singletons, with 2.5% to 3% in the top ten. The origin of this receptor is a man younger than 40 in good health and CMV-seronegative. The chain is built from TRBV9 and TRBJ2-2; possible D gene TRBD1, 6 bases. Source material: PBMCs. For the CDR3, the DNA is TGTGCCAGCAGCGTGGGGGCCGGGGTCTCGGGCGGGGAGCTGTTTTTT. Translated: CASSVGAGVSGGELFF. Using reference TRBV9 and TRBJ2-2 for the parts outside the CDR3, the full variable domain is DSGVTQTPKHLITATGQRVTLRCSPRSGDLSVYWYQQSLDQGLQFLIQYYNGEERAKGNILERFSAQQFPDLHSELNLSSLELGDSALYFCASSVGAGVSGGELFFGEGSRLTVL.